The present T cell receptor (beta chain) was sequenced within a study of identical twins. This clonotype was counted between two and nine times. Germline loops: CDR1 SGHRS, CDR2 YFSETQ. Trimming removed 4 bases from V and 6 bases from J, with 14 bases in between. This CDR3 has 13 amino acids. Template switching introduced a universal primer site, and the cDNA bore unique molecular identifiers. TCRdb used MiXCR to reprocess the 5' RACE reads, holding one entry per CDR3 protein. The sample yields approximately 230,000 distinct CDR3 sequences, around 15% seen once. The source of this sequence is a woman aged 18 to 35 in good health. Sequencing used memory (CD45RO+) T cells sorted from blood. The J gene is TRBJ2-7, the V gene TRBV5-1, with D possibly matching TRBD1 (6 bases). This chain's CDR3 is CASSKDTGREQYF. The CDR3 coding sequence is TGCGCCAGCAGCAAGGACACAGGGCGCGAGCAGTACTTC.